A single T cell receptor beta chain is shown here with its context. As yet, its antigen is unknown. Measured with immunoSEQ multiplex PCR; TCRdb has only the in-frame clones, and not every one. The table lists about 69,000 clones, about 86% of them singletons, with roughly 2.8% in the top ten. The sample is drawn from a study of a mutant IDH1 vaccine in newly diagnosed glioma. Study summary: Patients had received radiotherapy, temozolomide, or both previously, most receiving both. Findings and caveats of the study: A vaccine-induced immune response developed in roughly 95% of the patients.

The CDR3 sequence is 12 residues long. V lost 4 bases to trimming and J lost 3 bases, with 7 bases between them. Germline assignment: CDR1 SGHAT and CDR2 FQNNGV. Time point indicated: baseline, week 1 (first vaccination visit). Treatment meaning: pre-vaccination baseline after standard-of-care therapy. New astrocytomas of WHO grade 3 or 4 that were IDH1-mutant and ATRX-lost were found in the donors. This clonotype was sampled from a man aged 25-40 years with glioma. The chain links TRBV11-2 to TRBJ2-7; D is ambiguous. Sequencing was performed on PBMCs, taken from a glioma patient treated with radiotherapy, temozolomide or both. The CDR3 region is CASSSLRYEQYF. CDR3 sequence (DNA): TGTGCCAGCAGCTCTCTACGCTACGAGCAGTACTTC.